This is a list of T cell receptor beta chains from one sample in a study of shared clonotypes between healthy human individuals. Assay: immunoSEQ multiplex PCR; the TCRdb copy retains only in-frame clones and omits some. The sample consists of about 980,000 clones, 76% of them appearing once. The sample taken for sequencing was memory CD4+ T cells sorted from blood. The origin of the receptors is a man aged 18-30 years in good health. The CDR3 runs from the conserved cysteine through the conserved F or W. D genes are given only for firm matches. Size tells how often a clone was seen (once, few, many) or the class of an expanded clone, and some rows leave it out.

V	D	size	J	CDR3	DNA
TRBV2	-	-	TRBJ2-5	CASSEGLSRPETQYF	TGTGCCAGCAGTGAGGGCCTTTCACGCCCCGAGACCCAGTACTTC
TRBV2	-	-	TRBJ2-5	CASSERGLAGETQYF	TGTGCCAGCAGTGAACGGGGGCTAGCAGGCGAGACCCAGTACTTC
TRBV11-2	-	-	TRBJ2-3	CASEGVADTQYF	TGTGCCAGCGAAGGGGTTGCAGATACGCAGTATTTT
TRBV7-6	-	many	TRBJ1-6	CASSLAGRGKSPLHF	TGTGCCAGCAGCTTAGCGGGTAGGGGTAAATCACCCCTCCACTTT
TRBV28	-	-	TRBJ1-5	CASRPGTSSNQPQHF	TGTGCCAGCAGGCCCGGGACTTCGAGCAATCAGCCCCAGCATTTT
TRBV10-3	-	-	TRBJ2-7	CAISDKGPDYEQYF	TGTGCCATCAGTGACAAGGGACCGGACTACGAGCAGTACTTC
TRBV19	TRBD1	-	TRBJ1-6	CASSIDRTGGNSPLHF	TGTGCCAGTAGTATAGACCGGACAGGGGGAAATTCACCCCTCCACTTT
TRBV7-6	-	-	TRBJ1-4	CASSLRPNSANEKLFF	TGTGCCAGCAGCCTCCGACCAAATTCAGCTAATGAAAAACTGTTTTTT
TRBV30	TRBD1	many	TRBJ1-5	CAWSGQGTQPQHF	TGTGCCTGGAGCGGACAGGGAACTCAGCCCCAGCATTTT
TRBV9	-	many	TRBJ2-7	CASSEVPSTYEQYF	TGTGCCAGCAGCGAAGTACCCAGTACCTACGAGCAGTACTTC
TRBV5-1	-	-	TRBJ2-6	CASSSTQSSGANVLTF	TGCGCCAGCAGCTCGACACAAAGCTCTGGGGCCAACGTCCTGACTTTC
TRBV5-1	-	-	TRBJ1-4	CASSLGAANEKLFF	TGCGCCAGCAGCTTGGGGGCGGCTAATGAAAAACTGTTTTTT
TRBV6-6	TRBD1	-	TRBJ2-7	CASSYVQGDRYEQYF	TGTGCCAGCAGTTACGTACAGGGGGATAGGTACGAGCAGTACTTC
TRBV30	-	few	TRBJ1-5	CAWNREGNQPQHF	TGTGCCTGGAACAGGGAAGGCAATCAGCCCCAGCATTTT
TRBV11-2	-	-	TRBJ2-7	CASSQAQGTWDEQYF	TGTGCCAGCAGCCAGGCCCAGGGAACATGGGACGAGCAGTACTTC
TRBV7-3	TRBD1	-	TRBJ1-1	CASSLTPQGTAFF	TGTGCCAGCAGCTTAACCCCACAGGGGACAGCTTTCTTT
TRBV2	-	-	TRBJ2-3	CASSRVASTDTQYF	TGTGCCAGCAGTCGGGTCGCCTCCACAGATACGCAGTATTTT
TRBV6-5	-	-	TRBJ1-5	CASSYSQGSNQPQHF	TGTGCCAGCAGTTACTCCCAGGGTAGCAATCAGCCCCAGCATTTT
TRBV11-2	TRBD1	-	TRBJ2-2	CASRKGTGSNTGELFF	TGTGCCAGCAGAAAGGGGACAGGCTCGAACACCGGGGAGCTGTTTTTT
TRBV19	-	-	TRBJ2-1	CASSITHITYNEQFF	TGTGCCAGTAGTATTACCCATATCACTTACAATGAGCAGTTCTTC
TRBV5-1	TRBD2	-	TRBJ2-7	CASAGPGLAVYEQYF	TGCGCCAGCGCCGGACCGGGACTAGCGGTCTACGAGCAGTACTTC
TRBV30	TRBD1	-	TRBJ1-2	CAWSVRQGAKGYTF	TGTGCCTGGAGTGTAAGGCAGGGGGCAAAGGGCTACACCTTC
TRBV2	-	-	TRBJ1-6	CASSEWVDSLNSPLHF	TGTGCCAGCAGTGAGTGGGTGGACAGTCTTAATTCACCCCTCCACTTT
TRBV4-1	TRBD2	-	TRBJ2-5	CASSQGGGARETQYF	TGCGCCAGCAGCCAAGGCGGGGGGGCCCGCGAGACCCAGTACTTC
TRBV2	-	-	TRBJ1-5	CASRPTGESQPQHF	TGTGCCAGCAGACCTACAGGAGAAAGTCAGCCCCAGCATTTT
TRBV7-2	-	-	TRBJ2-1	CASSLVFDEQFF	TGTGCCAGCAGCTTAGTTTTTGATGAGCAGTTCTTC
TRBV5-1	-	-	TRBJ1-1	CASSPGSGQGNTEAFF	TGCGCCAGCAGCCCAGGATCGGGGCAGGGGAACACTGAAGCTTTCTTT
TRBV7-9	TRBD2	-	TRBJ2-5	CASSPSAGEETQYF	TGTGCCAGCAGCCCCTCAGCGGGGGAAGAGACCCAGTACTTC
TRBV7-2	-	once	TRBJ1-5	CASSRPGQGRQPQHF	TGTGCCAGCAGCCGCCCGGGGCAGGGACGACAGCCCCAGCATTTT
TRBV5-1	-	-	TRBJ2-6	CATNGVAGANVLTF	TGCGCCACCAATGGGGTCGCTGGGGCCAACGTCCTGACTTTC
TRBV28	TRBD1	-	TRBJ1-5	CASQNRGWPQHF	TGTGCCAGCCAAAACAGGGGGTGGCCCCAGCATTTT
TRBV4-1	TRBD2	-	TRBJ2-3	CASSQGVEDSGRDRGTDTQYF	TGCGCCAGCAGCCAAGGAGTGGAGGATAGCGGGAGGGATAGGGGCACAGATACGCAGTATTTT
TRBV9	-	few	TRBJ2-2	CASSVGTEMTGELFF	TGTGCCAGCAGCGTAGGGACAGAGATGACCGGGGAGCTGTTTTTT
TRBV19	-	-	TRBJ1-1	CASSGSASTEAFF	TGTGCCAGTAGTGGCAGCGCCTCCACTGAAGCTTTCTTT
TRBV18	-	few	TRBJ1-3	CASSPTFFLSGNTIYF	TGTGCCAGCTCACCAACGTTTTTTCTCTCTGGAAACACCATATATTTT
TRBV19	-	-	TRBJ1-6	CASHRTASLNSPLHF	TGTGCCAGCCATCGGACAGCCAGCTTAAATTCACCCCTCCACTTT
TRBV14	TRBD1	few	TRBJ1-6	CASSRQRTGGLSPLHF	TGTGCCAGCAGCCGACAAAGGACAGGGGGTCTTTCACCCCTCCACTTT
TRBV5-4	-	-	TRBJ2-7	CASSFRDTSYEQYF	TGTGCCAGCAGCTTCCGGGACACGTCCTACGAGCAGTACTTC
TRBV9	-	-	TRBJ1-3	CASSGRPSLYGNTIYF	TGTGCCAGCAGCGGAAGGCCCAGTCTTTATGGAAACACCATATATTTT
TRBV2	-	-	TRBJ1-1	CASRSSGVRHTEAFF	TGTGCCAGCAGGAGTTCAGGGGTGCGGCACACTGAAGCTTTCTTT
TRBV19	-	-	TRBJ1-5	CASSIISGSNQPQHF	TGTGCCAGTAGTATAATATCCGGATCCAATCAGCCCCAGCATTTT
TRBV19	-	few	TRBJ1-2	CASSYRDGYTF	TGTGCCAGTAGTTACAGGGACGGCTACACCTTC
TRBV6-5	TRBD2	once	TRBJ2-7	CASSSAGGQIYEQYF	TGTGCCAGCAGTTCGGCGGGAGGGCAGATCTACGAGCAGTACTTC
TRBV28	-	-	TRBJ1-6	CASSFRGSSPLHF	TGTGCCAGCAGTTTCAGGGGTAGCTCACCCCTCCACTTT
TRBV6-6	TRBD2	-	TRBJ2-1	CASGSGLAASYNEQFF	TGTGCCAGCGGGTCGGGACTAGCGGCCTCGTACAATGAGCAGTTCTTC
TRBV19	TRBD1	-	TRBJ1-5	CASSREDRANQPQHF	TGTGCCAGTAGTAGAGAGGACAGGGCCAATCAGCCCCAGCATTTT